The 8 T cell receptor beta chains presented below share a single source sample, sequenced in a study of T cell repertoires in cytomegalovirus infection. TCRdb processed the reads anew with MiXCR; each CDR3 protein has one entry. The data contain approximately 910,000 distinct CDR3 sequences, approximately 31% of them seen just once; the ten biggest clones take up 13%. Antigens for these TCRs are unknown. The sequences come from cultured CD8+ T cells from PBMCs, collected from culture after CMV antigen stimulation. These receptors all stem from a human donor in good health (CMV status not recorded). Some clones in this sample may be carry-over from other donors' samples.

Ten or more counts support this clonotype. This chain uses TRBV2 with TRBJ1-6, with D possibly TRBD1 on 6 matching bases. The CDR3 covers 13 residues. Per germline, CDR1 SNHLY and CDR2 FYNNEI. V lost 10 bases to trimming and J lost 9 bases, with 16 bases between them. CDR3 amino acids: CAIHWGAVSPLHF. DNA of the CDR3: TGTGCCATTCACTGGGGGGCGGTTTCACCCCTCCACTTT.

This CDR3 is CASSAETGPGLEKLFF. In DNA, the CDR3 is TGTGCCAGCAGCGCCGAGACAGGGCCGGGGTTGGAAAAACTGTTTTTT. V usage is TRBV7-8 and J usage is TRBJ1-4, with 7 bases that match TRBD1. Germline CDR1 and CDR2: SGHVS and FQNEAQ. CDR3 length: 16 amino acids. V trimming: 5 bases; J trimming: 8 bases; junction bases outside the gene matches: 14.

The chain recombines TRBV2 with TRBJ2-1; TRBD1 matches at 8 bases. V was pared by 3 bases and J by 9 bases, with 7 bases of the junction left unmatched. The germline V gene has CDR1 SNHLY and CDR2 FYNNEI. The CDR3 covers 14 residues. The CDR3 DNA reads TGTGCCAGCAGTGAGGCAGGGGGCAGGGTTGAGCAGTTCTTC. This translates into CASSEAGGRVEQFF. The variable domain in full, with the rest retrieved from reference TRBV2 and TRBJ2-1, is EPEVTQTPSHQVTQMGQEVILRCVPISNHLYFYWYRQILGQKVEFLVSFYNNEISEKSEIFDDQFSVERPDGSNFTLKIRSTKLEDSAMYFCASSEAGGRVEQFFGPGTRLTVL.

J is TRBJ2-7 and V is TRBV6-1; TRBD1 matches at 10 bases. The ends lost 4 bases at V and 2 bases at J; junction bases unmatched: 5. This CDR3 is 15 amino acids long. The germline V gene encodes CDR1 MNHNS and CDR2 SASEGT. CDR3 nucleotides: TGTGCCAGCAGTGCCCGGGGGACAGGGGCCTACGAGCAGTACTTC. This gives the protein CASSARGTGAYEQYF.

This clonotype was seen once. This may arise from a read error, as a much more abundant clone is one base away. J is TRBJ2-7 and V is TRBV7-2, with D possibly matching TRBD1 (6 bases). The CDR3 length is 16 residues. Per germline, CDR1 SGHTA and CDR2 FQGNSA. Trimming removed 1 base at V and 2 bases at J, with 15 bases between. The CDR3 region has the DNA TGTGCCAGCAGCTTAGTCCCCAACAGGGACCCCTACGAGCAGTACTTC. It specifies CASSLVPNRDPYEQYF.

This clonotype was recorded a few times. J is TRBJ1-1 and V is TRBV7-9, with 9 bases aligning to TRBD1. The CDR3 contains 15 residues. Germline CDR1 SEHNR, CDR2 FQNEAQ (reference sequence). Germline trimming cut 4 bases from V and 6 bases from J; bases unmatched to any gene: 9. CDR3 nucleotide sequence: TGTGCCAGCAGCTCAAGGGGACAGGGAATCGCTGAAGCTTTCTTT. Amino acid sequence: CASSSRGQGIAEAFF.

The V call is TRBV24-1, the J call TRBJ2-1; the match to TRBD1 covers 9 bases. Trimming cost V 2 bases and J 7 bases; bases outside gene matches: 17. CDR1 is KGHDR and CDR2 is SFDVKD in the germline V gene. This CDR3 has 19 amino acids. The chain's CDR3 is CATSDSETEDRGLLNEQFF. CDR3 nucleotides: TGTGCCACCAGTGATTCCGAAACTGAGGACAGGGGACTCCTGAATGAGCAGTTCTTC.

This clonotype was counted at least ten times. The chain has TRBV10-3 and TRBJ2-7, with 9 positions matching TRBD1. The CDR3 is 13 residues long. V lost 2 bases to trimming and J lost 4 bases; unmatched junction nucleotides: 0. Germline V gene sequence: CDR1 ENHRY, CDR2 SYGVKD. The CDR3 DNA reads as TGTGCCATCAGTGAGGGGACAGGGTACGAGCAGTACGTC. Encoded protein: CAISEGTGYEQYV.